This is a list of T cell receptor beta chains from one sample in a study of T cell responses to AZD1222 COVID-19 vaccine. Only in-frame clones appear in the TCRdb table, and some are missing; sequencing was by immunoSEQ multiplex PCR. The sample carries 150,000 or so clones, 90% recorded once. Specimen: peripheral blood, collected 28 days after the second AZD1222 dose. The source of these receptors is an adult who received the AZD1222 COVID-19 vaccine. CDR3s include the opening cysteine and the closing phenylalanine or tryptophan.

CASSQGSGNTIYF	TRBJ1-3	TRBV3-1/TRBV3-2
CASSIGQGAGNEQFF	TRBJ2-1	TRBV19
CASSIPVQGKRSGYTF	TRBJ1-2	TRBV19
CASSRELNYEQYF	TRBJ2-7	TRBV2
CASSFQGGALGPDTQYF	TRBJ2-3	TRBV27
CASTLAWDQPYEQYF	TRBJ2-7	TRBV6-6
CASSPVEQGDYGYTF	TRBJ1-2	TRBV18
CASSIQGGYNEQFF	TRBJ2-1	TRBV6-1
CATRLAGTDTQYF	TRBJ2-3	TRBV10-2
CASSLSRTGATNVLTF	TRBJ2-6	TRBV7-3
CASSYPGTRGEKLFF	TRBJ1-4	TRBV6-5
CASSYSGRAYGYTF	TRBJ1-2	TRBV6-5
CASSGQGWSNQPQHF	TRBJ1-5	TRBV2
CASSQEPTTVSGNTIYF	TRBJ1-3	TRBV4-1
CASSLTGYSGYTF	TRBJ1-2	TRBV2
CASSSDWTNTEAFF	TRBJ1-1	TRBV18
CASSQQGRRNGYTF	TRBJ1-2	TRBV7-2
CAREDRSYGYTF	TRBJ1-2	TRBV27
CASSHPTGWDGKNEQFF	TRBJ2-1	TRBV4-2
CASSQSSSINQPQHF	TRBJ1-5	TRBV23-1
CASTREKGYEQYF	TRBJ2-7	TRBV6-6
CASTDRVPPNTGELFF	TRBJ2-2	TRBV7-9
CASSFFGGTQETQYF	TRBJ2-5	TRBV5-1
CASSEQANTEAFF	TRBJ1-1	TRBV6-1
CASRKIGGLVHF	TRBJ1-6	TRBV6-5
CAWRRTGGSTDTQYF	TRBJ2-3	TRBV30
CASSYSTATYEQYF	TRBJ2-7	TRBV6-2/TRBV6-3
CASSFGYGYTF	TRBJ1-2	TRBV28